The source of this T cell receptor (beta chain) is a study of Graves' ophthalmopathy and Graves' hyperthyroidism. This clonotype appeared a few times. The sequenced template was RNA, covering the TCR beta CDR3 region. After a first-round RT-PCR with HTBI primers, a second-round multiplex PCR was run. TCRdb re-derived calls from the multiplex PCR reads in MiXCR, one entry per CDR3 protein. The table lists about 160,000 distinct CDR3 sequences, around two fifths of them singletons, with nearly 9% in the top ten. Certain patients were not enrolled. These were patients with other autoimmune diseases, uncontrolled infections, pregnancy or lactation. V was clipped by 7 bases and J by 4 bases; unmatched bases: 5. The CDR3 sequence is 13 residues long. The germline gives CDR1 SNHLY, CDR2 FYNNEI.

The receptor comes from a man in his thirties or forties with Graves' ophthalmopathy. V gene TRBV2 combines with J gene TRBJ2-5; TRBD2 matches 8 bases. Material: peripheral blood. The chain's CDR3 is CASKREGRETQYF. CDR3 nucleotides: TGTGCCAGCAAACGGGAGGGGCGAGAGACCCAGTACTTC.